This T cell receptor (beta chain) was found in a study of shared clonotypes between healthy human individuals. The sequenced material, unsorted PBMC DNA, was run on ten immunoSEQ deep assay plates. Assay: immunoSEQ multiplex PCR; the TCRdb copy retains only in-frame clones and omits some. The sample includes some 480,000 clones, about 80% of them seen just once. This clone was counted a single time. Sequencing was carried out using PBMCs. This clonotype was sampled from a woman aged 35 to 49 in good health. Some clones in this sample may be carry-over from other donors' samples.

CDR3 sequence reads: CASSGQSGQMDEKLFF. The CDR3 region has the DNA TGTGCCAGCAGTGGACAATCGGGACAGATGGATGAAAAACTGTTTTTT. This chain links TRBV6-1 with TRBJ1-4; 7 nucleotides agree with TRBD1. J lost 6 bases, V lost 4 bases, and 11 bases had no gene match. This CDR3 region has 16 residues. Per germline, CDR1 MNHNS and CDR2 SASEGT.